Listed here are 8 T cell receptor beta chains from one sample, sequenced in a study of blood T cell repertoires in COVID-19. This table comes from immunoSEQ multiplex PCR, and its TCRdb copy is limited to in-frame clones, with some not included. Among about 180,000 clones listed, under 85% were seen once. The sequenced sample was peripheral blood. These receptors were collected from a human donor in a cohort sampled during active COVID-19.

CDR3 nucleotides: TGCGCCAGCAGCTTGGCCGCAGGCTTAACAGATACGCAGTATTTT. It yields the protein CASSLAAGLTDTQYF. The V gene is TRBV5-1, the J gene TRBJ2-3; D gene unclear. The germline CDR1 and CDR2 sequences are SGHRS and YFSETQ. Trimming removed 0 bases from V and 3 bases from J, with 11 bases in between. The CDR3 has 15 amino acids.

Concerning this clone: Other nucleotide sequences from this sample produce the same CDR3. This chain uses TRBV5-6 with TRBJ2-3, with D tentatively TRBD2 (6 bases). The germline gives CDR1 SGHDT, CDR2 YYEEEE. This CDR3 has 14 residues. With 0 bases removed from V and 1 base from J, the gap between germline ends came to 6 bases. The DNA for the CDR3 is TGTGCCAGCAGCTTGGGGGGGGGCACAGATACGCAGTATTTT. Translated, it gives CASSLGGGTDTQYF.

The rearrangement joins TRBV7-9 to TRBJ1-5; D not certain. Trimming took 1 base from V and 2 from J, leaving 12 bases between them. CDR3 length: 16 amino acids. Germline V gene lookup returns CDR1 SEHNR and CDR2 FQNEAQ (reference sequence). The CDR3 loop reads CASSLGSLPRNQPQHF. CDR3 nucleotide sequence: TGTGCCAGCAGCTTAGGGAGTTTGCCGCGCAATCAGCCCCAGCATTTT.

This clone was seen only once. V and J are TRBV9 and TRBJ2-5, with TRBD2 as a possible D gene (7 bases). The CDR3 is 16 amino acids. The germline V gene has CDR1 SGDLS and CDR2 YYNGEE. The V and J ends lost 4 bases and 3 bases respectively, with 19 bases between them. Here the CDR3 reads CASSPTGGAVKETQYF. The CDR3 coding sequence is TGTGCCAGCAGCCCCACGGGGGGCGCGGTAAAAGAGACCCAGTACTTC.

The V and J genes are TRBV7-8 and TRBJ2-7; 7 nucleotides agree with TRBD1. Trimming at V came to 1 base and at J to 3 bases, leaving 6 bases not matched to a gene. The CDR3 sequence is 15 residues long. Germline CDR1 is SGHVS and CDR2 is FQNEAQ. CDR3 bases: TGTGCCAGCAGCTTAGTCCCACAGGGGAGCTACGAGCAGTACTTC. Translating gives CASSLVPQGSYEQYF.

V and J are TRBV12-3 or TRBV12-4 and TRBJ2-7, with D uncertain. The germline V and J ends were trimmed by 2 bases and 3 bases, with 8 bases remaining between them. The CDR3 has 13 residues. The CDR3 is CASSLLAHYEQYF. Written as DNA, the CDR3 is TGTGCCAGCAGTTTATTGGCTCACTACGAGCAGTACTTC.

The rearrangement links TRBV7-3 to TRBJ1-2; weak D call: TRBD1 (5 bases). Trimming stripped 3 bases from V and 2 bases from J, with 13 bases between. The germline gives CDR1 SGHTA, CDR2 FQGTGA. There are 15 residues in the CDR3. DNA of the CDR3: TGTGCCAGCAGCTTCCCCTTGGGGGGAAACTATGGCTACACCTTC. Translation: CASSFPLGGNYGYTF.

This chain links TRBV7-2 with TRBJ2-7; TRBD2 aligns across 10 bases. V lost 5 bases, J lost 6 bases, and 19 bases stayed unmatched. The germline V gene has CDR1 SGHTA and CDR2 FQGNSA. The CDR3 sequence is 18 residues long. CDR3 residues: CASSPVVLAGGDSVEQYF. The CDR3 coding sequence is TGTGCCAGCAGCCCAGTCGTGTTAGCGGGGGGTGACTCGGTCGAGCAGTACTTC.